This T cell receptor (beta chain) was obtained from a study of graft-versus-host responses after intestinal transplantation. Across the whole study: Recipients uniformly received anti-thymocyte globulin induction, followed by tacrolimus and steroids for about three years.

Unmatched junction bases numbered 6, after V lost 5 bases and J lost 5 bases. This CDR3 spans 14 amino acids. The germline V gene encodes CDR1 SGHNT and CDR2 YENEEA. The protocol was immunoSEQ multiplex PCR, while the TCRdb copy is restricted to in-frame clones and leaves out a portion. The sample lists about 43,000 clones; roughly 95% were seen once. The sequence was obtained from a human patient who received an intestinal transplant, so some T cells may come from the graft donor. Sequenced here: PBMCs, sampled about 11 months after intestinal transplant. The V and J genes are TRBV11-3 and TRBJ2-3; 8 bases agree with TRBD1. The CDR3, as DNA: TGTGCCAGCAGCCCCGGACAGGGAGGAGATACGCAGTATTTT. It is translated as CASSPGQGGDTQYF.